The 8 T cell receptor beta chains presented below share a single source sample, sequenced in a study of blood T cell repertoires in COVID-19 (dated by TCRdb to about 2020). Library method: the immunoSEQ multiplex PCR assay. Drawn from immuneACCESS, this table holds only the in-frame rearrangements with V and J called that TCRdb kept. Clones are partly lost; checked studies trace under half to an unresolved V gene and leave the rest unexplained. Across this sample there are under 400,000 clones, with 85% to 90% seen only once. Less than 3.5% of the sample goes to the ten largest clones. Input material: peripheral blood. Receptor source: a woman aged 25 to 39 with COVID-19, enrolled during active disease.

The chain combines TRBV27 with TRBJ1-1; TRBD1 matches 7 bases. J gave up 4 bases and V 5 bases, and 10 bases lay outside the gene matches. The germline V gene has CDR1 MNHEY and CDR2 SMNVEV (reference sequence). CDR3 length equals 15 residues. CDR3 sequence (DNA): TGTGCCAGCAGTGGTACACAAGGGGGCATCACTGAAGCTTTCTTT. Translating it yields CASSGTQGGITEAFF.

V usage is TRBV3-1 (or the pseudogene TRBV3-2) and J usage is TRBJ2-1, with 7 nucleotides matching TRBD2. CDR3 length: 15 amino acids. Germline V CDR1 and CDR2: LGHDT, YNNKEL (reference sequence). After removal of 1 base from V and 9 bases from J, the junction contained 9 bases not matched to a gene. The chain's CDR3 is CASSQGAGSGGEQFF. The CDR3 bases are TGTGCCAGCAGCCAAGGAGCGGGGAGTGGGGGTGAGCAGTTCTTC.

This clone was observed a handful of times. V usage is TRBV7-9 and J usage is TRBJ2-7, with 8 bases that match TRBD1. The V segment lost 1 base and the J segment 4 bases; nucleotides outside the gene matches: 6. Germline V lookup: CDR1 SEHNR, CDR2 FQNEAQ (reference sequence). The CDR3 is 15 residues long. This CDR3 is CASSLGTGKLYEQYF. Here the CDR3 DNA reads TGTGCCAGCAGCTTAGGGACAGGGAAACTTTACGAGCAGTACTTC.

This clone was detected once. The rearrangement links TRBV19 to TRBJ2-7; D is perhaps TRBD1 (5 bases). This CDR3 has 14 residues. V lost 4 bases to trimming and J lost 5 bases, with 15 bases between them. The germline V gene has CDR1 LNHDA and CDR2 SQIVND (reference sequence). CDR3 in DNA: TGTGCCAGTAGTAAACCCCGCAGGGCCCACGAGCAGTACTTC. Its translation is CASSKPRRAHEQYF.

The chain has TRBV18 and TRBJ1-3; no definite D call. V was cut by 5 bases and J by 1 base, with 9 bases left in between. CDR3 size: 14 residues. CDR1 is KGHSH and CDR2 is LQKENI in the germline V gene. This CDR3 reads CASSASVSGNTIYF. In nucleotides, the CDR3 is TGTGCCAGCTCAGCGTCGGTATCTGGAAACACCATATATTTT.

Concerning this clone itself: The same CDR3 can be traced to other DNA sequences in this sample. This rearrangement joins TRBV6-5 to TRBJ2-3; unclear D gene. In germline, CDR1 is MNHEY, CDR2 SVGAGI. Trimming shortened V by 2 bases and J by 6 bases, and 3 bases separated the two germline ends. The CDR3 totals 11 residues. The CDR3 region is CASSYLDTQYF. As DNA, the CDR3 is TGTGCCAGCAGTTACCTGGATACGCAGTATTTT.

The chain is built from TRBV11-2 and TRBJ1-1; D might be TRBD1 (5 bases). The CDR3 runs 15 residues. Germline-derived CDR1 and CDR2 are SGHAT and FQNNGV. V dropped 2 bases and J dropped 5 bases, with 15 bases sitting between them. The CDR3 DNA sequence: TGTGCCAGCAGCTTACTACGGGGGAAGGGAACTGAAGCTTTCTTT. This encodes CASSLLRGKGTEAFF.

CDR3: CAWSGGASGFSTDTQYF. The CDR3 coding sequence is TGTGCCTGGAGTGGAGGCGCTAGCGGGTTTAGCACAGATACGCAGTATTTT. The chain couples TRBV30 to TRBJ2-3; 8 bases match TRBD2. Germline values: CDR1 GTSNPN, CDR2 SVGIG (reference sequence). J was trimmed by 0 bases and V by 1 base; bases with no gene match: 9. This CDR3 is 17 amino acids long.